Listed here are 29 T cell receptor beta chains from one sample, sequenced in a study of blood T cell repertoires in COVID-19. Here immunoSEQ multiplex PCR was the method, and the copy in TCRdb shows in-frame clones only, minus some. Among roughly 250,000 clones, approximately 84% were seen once, and the ten largest hold under 5%. Material: peripheral blood. The source is a man aged 50 to 59 with acute or convalescent COVID-19.

This clone has a handful of counts. The rearrangement joins TRBV7-6 to TRBJ2-3; 8 bases align to TRBD1. The germline V gene has CDR1 SGHVS and CDR2 FNYEAQ. The CDR3 is made up of 16 amino acids. V shed 3 bases and J 4 bases; nucleotides not matched to a gene: 9. CDR3 protein: CASSLASGTGPDTQYF. CDR3 sequence (DNA): TGTGCCAGCAGCTTGGCATCCGGGACAGGTCCAGATACGCAGTATTTT.

The chain has TRBV28 and TRBJ2-7; TRBD1 aligns across 9 bases. The germline gives CDR1 MDHEN, CDR2 SYDVKM. The length of the CDR3 is 16 residues. The junction had 10 bases not matched to a gene; V was cut back by 5 bases and J by 2 bases. The CDR3 DNA sequence: TGTGCCAGCAGTACACCGGGACAGGGAGTCCCCTACGAGCAGTACTTC. It encodes CASSTPGQGVPYEQYF.

The rearrangement joins TRBV6-1 to TRBJ1-3; D is perhaps TRBD1 (5 bases). V lost 4 bases and J 0 bases, leaving 16 bases between the germline ends. The CDR3 loop spans 17 amino acids. The germline CDR1 and CDR2 sequences are MNHNS and SASEGT. CDR3 DNA sequence: TGTGCCAGCAGTGGTCGTGGGGCGCTGTACTCTGGAAACACCATATATTTT. Protein: CASSGRGALYSGNTIYF.

The chain combines TRBV28 with TRBJ1-6, with a possible D match to TRBD1 (6 bases). The germline CDR1 and CDR2 sequences are MDHEN and SYDVKM. The CDR3 consists of 15 residues. V was cut by 3 bases and J by 9 bases, with 15 bases left in between. CDR3 sequence (DNA): TGTGCCAGCAGTTTGAAAGAATTGGGGGCTTCACCCCTCCACTTT. Translated: CASSLKELGASPLHF.

The chain uses TRBV7-3 and TRBJ1-5; D perhaps matches TRBD1 (5 bases). In germline, CDR1 is SGHTA, CDR2 FQGTGA. Trimming took off 0 bases at V and 5 bases at J, with 14 bases between the two ends. There are 16 residues in the CDR3. CDR3 region: CASSLTFGRVDQPQHF. The CDR3 DNA sequence: TGTGCCAGCAGCTTAACGTTCGGCAGGGTTGATCAGCCCCAGCATTTT.

The genes are TRBV5-6 and TRBJ1-2; 10 positions match TRBD1. Germline V gene sequence: CDR1 SGHDT, CDR2 YYEEEE. Losses at the gene ends were 3 bases for V and 8 bases for J; bases not matched to a gene: 7. The length of the CDR3 is 14 residues. The CDR3 protein is CASSWRQGAGGYTF. Written as DNA, the CDR3 is TGTGCCAGCAGCTGGAGACAGGGGGCAGGCGGCTACACCTTC.

The chain is built from TRBV19 and TRBJ2-7; TRBD2 aligns across 7 bases. The CDR3 is 11 amino acids. J was trimmed by 7 bases and V by 9 bases; bases with no gene match: 6. Looked up from germline, CDR1 is LNHDA and CDR2 is SQIVND (reference sequence). The CDR3 nucleotides are TGTGCCAGCAGCGGGGACGTTGAGCAGTACTTC. Encoded protein: CASSGDVEQYF.

In this sample, this clone turned up once. The gene calls are TRBV27 and TRBJ2-3; 10 positions agree with TRBD2. V was pared by 3 bases and J by 4 bases, with 7 bases of the junction left unmatched. Germline V gene data show CDR1 as MNHEY and CDR2 as SMNVEV (reference sequence). The CDR3 sequence is 16 residues long. The CDR3 sequence is CASSFGASGSPDTQYF. The CDR3 nucleotides are TGTGCCAGCAGTTTCGGAGCTAGCGGGAGTCCAGATACGCAGTATTTT.

The J gene is TRBJ1-6, the V gene TRBV15; 10 positions match TRBD1. There are 18 residues in the CDR3. V trimming: 4 bases; J trimming: 0 bases; junction bases outside the gene matches: 6. Germline values: CDR1 LNHNV, CDR2 YYDKDF (reference sequence). CDR3 in DNA: TGTGCCACCAGCACCATGGGACAGGGGAGCTCCTATAATTCACCCCTCCACTTT. Translating gives CATSTMGQGSSYNSPLHF. Looking up the rest from reference TRBV15 and TRBJ1-6 gives the full variable domain: DAMVIQNPRYQVTQFGKPVTLSCSQTLNHNVMYWYQQKSSQAPKLLFHYYDKDFNNEADTPDNFQSRRPNTSFCFLDIRSPGLGDTAMYLCATSTMGQGSSYNSPLHFGNGTRLTVT.

This chain links TRBV6-4 with TRBJ2-7; no definite D call. Trimming took off 7 bases at V and 2 bases at J, with 9 bases between the two ends. The CDR3 contains 12 residues. Germline-derived CDR1 and CDR2 are MRHNA and SNTAGT. Here the CDR3 DNA reads TGTGCCAGCACCCAGGAAACCTACGAGCAGTACTTC. Protein product: CASTQETYEQYF.

The chain recombines TRBV11-3 with TRBJ2-2; a possible D gene is TRBD1 (6 bases). V lost 4 bases, J lost 5 bases, and 17 bases lay in between. The CDR3 is made up of 16 amino acids. The germline V gene has CDR1 SGHNT and CDR2 YENEEA. Here the CDR3 reads CASSSNWAGETGELFF. The DNA for the CDR3 is TGTGCCAGCAGCTCAAACTGGGCAGGGGAGACCGGGGAGCTGTTTTTT.

The chain couples TRBV7-2 to TRBJ2-7; the D is unclear. This CDR3 has 14 residues. The germline gives CDR1 SGHTA, CDR2 FQGNSA. The V and J ends lost 5 bases and 0 bases respectively, with 11 bases between them. The CDR3 reads CASSPYYPSYEQYF. The CDR3 DNA follows: TGTGCCAGCAGCCCGTACTACCCCTCCTACGAGCAGTACTTC.

The V and J genes are TRBV24-1 and TRBJ2-1, with a weak D call TRBD1 (5 bases). V was clipped by 5 bases and J by 5 bases, with 12 bases between them. CDR3 length: 14 residues. Germline V gives CDR1 KGHDR, CDR2 SFDVKD. CDR3 nucleotide sequence: TGTGCCACCAGTGCCGGAAGGGGCGACAATGAGCAGTTCTTC. It yields the protein CATSAGRGDNEQFF.

V is TRBV4-2 and J is TRBJ2-2, with TRBD2 matching 15 bases. The CDR3 has 17 amino acids. Germline CDR1 and CDR2: LGHNA and YNFKEQ. V shed 4 bases and J 4 bases; nucleotides not matched to a gene: 4. The CDR3 region is CASSLGTSGGITGELFF. Here the CDR3 DNA reads TGTGCCAGCAGCCTCGGGACTAGCGGGGGGATCACCGGGGAGCTGTTTTTT.

The chain couples TRBV11-2 to TRBJ2-1; no clear D. The V and J ends lost 2 bases and 8 bases respectively, with 13 bases between them. The CDR3 runs 14 residues. Germline V gene data show CDR1 as SGHAT and CDR2 as FQNNGV. CDR3 sequence reads: CASSLTGIWYEQFF. CDR3 nucleotide sequence: TGTGCCAGCAGCTTAACTGGTATTTGGTATGAGCAGTTCTTC.

About this clone itself: One end of the junction fails to match germline, which may point to a read error. The chain is built from TRBV6-1 and TRBJ2-5; TRBD2 might be the D (7 bases). The CDR3 consists of 14 residues. Looked up from germline, CDR1 is MNHNS and CDR2 is SASEGT. As DNA, the CDR3 is TGTGCCAGCAGTGAAGGCGCAGGGAGGGGAGGGGGGGACTTC. As protein: CASSEGAGRGGGDF.

V is TRBV4-1 and J is TRBJ2-7; 11 nucleotides agree with TRBD1. Germline-derived CDR1 and CDR2 are MGHRA and YSYEKL. The CDR3 loop spans 16 amino acids. V lost 4 bases and J lost 4; bases outside the gene matches: 9. For the CDR3, the DNA is TGCGCCAGCAGCCTATCCCCGGGACAGGGGGGTTACGAGCAGTACTTC. Encoded protein: CASSLSPGQGGYEQYF.

This chain uses TRBV28 with TRBJ2-2; D might be TRBD1 (6 bases). The CDR3 consists of 13 residues. CDR1 MDHEN and CDR2 SYDVKM come from the germline V gene. Trimming removed 4 bases from V and 6 bases from J, with 9 bases in between. The DNA for the CDR3 is TGTGCCAGCAGTTCCAGGGGAGCCGGGGAGCTGTTTTTT. This codes for CASSSRGAGELFF.

The V gene is TRBV3-1 (or the pseudogene TRBV3-2), the J gene TRBJ1-6; D is ambiguous. This CDR3 contains 15 residues. The germline V and J ends were trimmed by 1 base and 7 bases, with 11 bases remaining between them. Germline V lookup: CDR1 LGHDT, CDR2 YNNKEL (reference sequence). In DNA form, the CDR3 reads TGTGCCAGCAGCCAAGGTCGTCAGGCAAATTCACCCCTCCACTTT. Its protein is CASSQGRQANSPLHF.

This clone was seen only once. The V gene is TRBV7-9, the J gene TRBJ1-2; 7 positions agree with TRBD1. J gave up 6 bases and V 1 base, and 5 bases lay outside the gene matches. Germline V lookup: CDR1 SEHNR, CDR2 FQNEAQ (reference sequence). The CDR3 runs 14 residues. As DNA, the CDR3 is TGTGCCAGCAGCTTAGTTGACAGGGCTGATGGCTACACCTTC. The encoded protein is CASSLVDRADGYTF.

The CDR3 spells CASSQVRSSALAKNIQYF. The CDR3 bases are TGTGCCAGCAGCCAAGTGCGATCCAGCGCCCTAGCCAAAAACATTCAGTACTTC. The V and J genes are TRBV3-1 (or the pseudogene TRBV3-2) and TRBJ2-4; D remains unclear. This CDR3 region has 18 residues. V gave up 1 base and J gave up 0 bases, with 16 bases separating them. CDR1 is LGHDT and CDR2 is YNNKEL in the germline V gene (reference sequence).

The CDR3 bases are TGTGCCAGCAGTGTTCGCAACATGAACACTGAAGCTTTCTTT. Translation gives CASSVRNMNTEAFF. The chain recombines TRBV2 with TRBJ1-1, with unresolved D. CDR1 SNHLY and CDR2 FYNNEI come from the germline V gene. Trimming took 4 bases from V and 0 from J, leaving 9 bases between them. The CDR3 runs to 14 residues.

This sequence joins TRBV28 and TRBJ2-2; D gene uncertain. The CDR3 consists of 14 residues. The germline V and J ends were trimmed by 7 bases and 5 bases, with 14 bases remaining between them. CDR1 is MDHEN, CDR2 SYDVKM, per germline. CDR3 loop: CASNYNSRTGELFF. CDR3 DNA sequence: TGTGCCAGCAACTATAATTCAAGAACCGGGGAGCTGTTTTTT. The variable domain in full, with the rest retrieved from reference TRBV28 and TRBJ2-2, is DVKVTQSSRYLVKRTGEKVFLECVQDMDHENMFWYRQDPGLGLRLIYFSYDVKMKEKGDIPEGYSVSREKKERFSLILESASTNQTSMYLCASNYNSRTGELFFGEGSRLTVL.

The chain has TRBV5-1 and TRBJ2-1; weak D call: TRBD2 (6 bases). This CDR3 is 14 amino acids long. Germline CDR1 and CDR2: SGHRS and YFSETQ. Between the trimmed V and J ends, which lost 4 bases and 8 bases, there was a span of 16 bases. The CDR3 DNA follows: TGCGCCAGCAGCCCTACCGGGACTCAATATGAGCAGTTCTTC. This gives the protein CASSPTGTQYEQFF.

CDR3 residues: CASSFPSGASPLHF. CDR3 nucleotides: TGTGCCAGCAGTTTCCCTTCAGGGGCCTCACCCCTCCACTTT. This chain links TRBV27 with TRBJ1-6, with D possibly being TRBD1 (6 bases). The CDR3 runs to 14 residues. Looked up from germline, CDR1 is MNHEY and CDR2 is SMNVEV (reference sequence). The V gene lost 3 bases and the J gene lost 10 bases, with 13 bases spanning the gap.

The genes are TRBV30 and TRBJ2-3; 11 bases are a match to TRBD2. Germline lookup yields CDR1 GTSNPN and CDR2 SVGIG (reference sequence). After removal of 5 bases from V and 0 bases from J, the junction contained 13 bases not matched to a gene. The CDR3 spans 18 residues. CDR3 residues: CAWGGLAASRVSTDTQYF. DNA for the CDR3: TGTGCCTGGGGGGGACTAGCGGCGAGCCGGGTCAGCACAGATACGCAGTATTTT.

This chain links TRBV10-3 with TRBJ1-4, with TRBD1 matching over 8 bases. From germline, CDR1 is ENHRY and CDR2 SYGVKD. This CDR3 spans 14 amino acids. V shed 6 bases and J 12 bases; nucleotides not matched to a gene: 12. The CDR3 loop is CAISRGQGKEELFF. In DNA form, the CDR3 reads TGTGCCATCAGCCGCGGACAGGGAAAGGAAGAACTGTTTTTT.

V is TRBV18 and J is TRBJ1-5; D remains ambiguous. V was trimmed by 3 bases and J by 4 bases, leaving 10 bases between them. CDR1 and CDR2 (germline): KGHSH, LQKENI. The CDR3 runs 14 residues. The CDR3 nucleotides read TGTGCCAGCTCACCGTGGGGAGCTAATCAGCCCCAGCATTTT. Translation: CASSPWGANQPQHF.

The V and J genes are TRBV7-2 and TRBJ2-1, with TRBD2 matching over 11 bases. This CDR3 is built from 15 residues. Germline V gene sequence: CDR1 SGHTA, CDR2 FQGNSA. V was pared by 6 bases and J by 9 bases, with 10 bases of the junction left unmatched. This CDR3 is CASSPTSGSGSEQFF. The DNA for the CDR3 is TGTGCCAGCAGTCCTACTAGCGGGAGTGGTAGTGAGCAGTTCTTC.